Detailed here is one TCR beta chain. Its antigen is unknown. Nothing much larger sits one base from this clone, and base qualities are not available. The trial excluded patients who had a history of autoimmune disease or were on systemic immunosuppression. In every dose cohort, peripheral blood was drawn for TCR sequencing at baseline, cycle 4 day 1, and cycle 7 day 1. Samples were obtained from an open-label, multicenter, first-in-human phase I dose-escalation trial of ivuxolimab. Adults with locally advanced or metastatic melanoma, renal cell carcinoma, hepatocellular carcinoma or head and neck squamous cell carcinoma were enrolled in the trial. CD4+ and CD8+ T cells were sorted separately from peripheral blood before TCR sequencing. To sequence the TCRbeta CDR3 region, genomic DNA was isolated from the sorted cells. The immunoSEQ Assay was used to sequence the TCRbeta CDR3 regions. TCRdb's version of the immuneACCESS table is confined to in-frame rearrangements and falls short of the full clone set. An unresolved V gene accounts for under half of the shortfall where checked; the remainder is of unknown origin. This sample lists more than 95,000 clones; 85% to 95% were detected once. The top ten clones comprise 0.65% to 0.9% of the sample.

The sample is drawn from a study of OX40 agonist ivuxolimab in advanced cancers. With regard to the full study: Ivuxolimab, which targeted the costimulatory receptor OX40 (CD134), was an agonistic, fully human IgG2 monoclonal antibody. A male proportion of almost 85% and a mean age of around 60 years, ranging from roughly 23 to 79, were recorded for the dose-escalation cohort. The point of sequencing TCRbeta in the periphery was to test whether ivuxolimab changed TCR sequence diversity and drove clonal T-cell expansion. Of the approximately 50 patients in dose escalation, around 19 had hepatocellular carcinoma, approximately 15 had melanoma, 9 had renal cell carcinoma and 9 had head and neck cancer. The monotherapy dose-escalation portion (N ≈ 56 patients) of the phase I ivuxolimab trial is reported in the paper. Patients were allowed to have had prior anti-PD-1, anti-PD-L1 or anti-CTLA-4 therapy, and approximately 40% of the dose-escalation patients had been treated with checkpoint inhibitors. Intravenous ivuxolimab was administered to patients every 2 weeks at six dose levels: 0.01, 0.1, 0.3, 1.5, 3 and 10 mg/kg. Partial responses occurred in three dose-escalation patients, of whom one had hepatocellular carcinoma and two had cutaneous melanoma.

What the research found in general, with its limitations: After ivuxolimab, more expanded clones were found on average in CD8+ T cells than in CD4+ T cells. The antigen specificity of the clonally expanded peripheral T cells was not determined. Clonal expansion of both CD4+ and CD8+ blood T cells was observed from baseline to week 6 at doses 0.1 to 3.0 mg/kg. Partial responders in the 0.1-3.0 mg/kg groups had among the lowest normalized peripheral clonal expansion, especially among CD8+ T cells. Low levels of normalized T-cell clonal expansion were also seen in some patients who did not respond.

Deletion took 4 bases off V and 3 bases off J, with a span of 9 bases between the germline ends. The CDR3, cysteine through phenylalanine, is 14 amino acids long. The CDR3 DNA has 42 bases and is translated from base 1. Reading the germline V gene (reference sequence) gives CDR1 SEHNR and CDR2 FQNEAQ. The sequence derives from an adult with an advanced solid tumor such as melanoma, head and neck, liver or kidney cancer. Material: CD4+ or CD8+ T cells sorted from blood, obtained in a trial of the OX40 agonist ivuxolimab. The sequence is built from TRBV7-9 and TRBJ2-2; the D gene is perhaps TRBD1, on 5 matching bases. The CDR3 region: CASSSLGDTGELFF. The DNA sequence reads TGTGCCAGCAGCTCTCTAGGGGACACCGGGGAGCTGTTTTTT.